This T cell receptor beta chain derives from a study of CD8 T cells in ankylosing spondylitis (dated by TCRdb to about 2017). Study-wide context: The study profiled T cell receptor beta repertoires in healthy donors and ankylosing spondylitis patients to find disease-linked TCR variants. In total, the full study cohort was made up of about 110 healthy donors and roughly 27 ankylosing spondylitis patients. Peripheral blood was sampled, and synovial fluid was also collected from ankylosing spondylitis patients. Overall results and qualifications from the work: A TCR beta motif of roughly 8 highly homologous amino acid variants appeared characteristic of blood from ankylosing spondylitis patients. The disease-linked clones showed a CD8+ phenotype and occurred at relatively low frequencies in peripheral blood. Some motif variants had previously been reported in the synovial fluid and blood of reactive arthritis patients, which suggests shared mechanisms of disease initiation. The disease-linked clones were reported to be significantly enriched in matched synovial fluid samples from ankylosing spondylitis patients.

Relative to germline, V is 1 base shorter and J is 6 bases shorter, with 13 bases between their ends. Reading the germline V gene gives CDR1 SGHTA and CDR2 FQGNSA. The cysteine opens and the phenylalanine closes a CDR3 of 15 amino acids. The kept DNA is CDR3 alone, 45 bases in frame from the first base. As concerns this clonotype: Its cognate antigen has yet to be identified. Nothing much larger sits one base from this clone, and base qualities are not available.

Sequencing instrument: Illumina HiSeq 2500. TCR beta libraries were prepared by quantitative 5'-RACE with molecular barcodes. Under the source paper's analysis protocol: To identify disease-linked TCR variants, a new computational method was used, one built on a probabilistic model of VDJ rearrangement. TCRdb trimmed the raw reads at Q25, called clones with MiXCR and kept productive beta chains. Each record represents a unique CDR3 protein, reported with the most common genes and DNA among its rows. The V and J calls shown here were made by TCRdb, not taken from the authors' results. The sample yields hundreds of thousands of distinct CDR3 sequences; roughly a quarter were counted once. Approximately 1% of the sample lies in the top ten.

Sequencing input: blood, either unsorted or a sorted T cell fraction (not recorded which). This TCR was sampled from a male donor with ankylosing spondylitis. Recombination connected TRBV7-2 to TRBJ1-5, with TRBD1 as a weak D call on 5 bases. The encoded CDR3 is CASSLDGGGVQPQHF. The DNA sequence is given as TGTGCCAGCAGCTTAGACGGCGGGGGGGTTCAGCCCCAGCATTTT.